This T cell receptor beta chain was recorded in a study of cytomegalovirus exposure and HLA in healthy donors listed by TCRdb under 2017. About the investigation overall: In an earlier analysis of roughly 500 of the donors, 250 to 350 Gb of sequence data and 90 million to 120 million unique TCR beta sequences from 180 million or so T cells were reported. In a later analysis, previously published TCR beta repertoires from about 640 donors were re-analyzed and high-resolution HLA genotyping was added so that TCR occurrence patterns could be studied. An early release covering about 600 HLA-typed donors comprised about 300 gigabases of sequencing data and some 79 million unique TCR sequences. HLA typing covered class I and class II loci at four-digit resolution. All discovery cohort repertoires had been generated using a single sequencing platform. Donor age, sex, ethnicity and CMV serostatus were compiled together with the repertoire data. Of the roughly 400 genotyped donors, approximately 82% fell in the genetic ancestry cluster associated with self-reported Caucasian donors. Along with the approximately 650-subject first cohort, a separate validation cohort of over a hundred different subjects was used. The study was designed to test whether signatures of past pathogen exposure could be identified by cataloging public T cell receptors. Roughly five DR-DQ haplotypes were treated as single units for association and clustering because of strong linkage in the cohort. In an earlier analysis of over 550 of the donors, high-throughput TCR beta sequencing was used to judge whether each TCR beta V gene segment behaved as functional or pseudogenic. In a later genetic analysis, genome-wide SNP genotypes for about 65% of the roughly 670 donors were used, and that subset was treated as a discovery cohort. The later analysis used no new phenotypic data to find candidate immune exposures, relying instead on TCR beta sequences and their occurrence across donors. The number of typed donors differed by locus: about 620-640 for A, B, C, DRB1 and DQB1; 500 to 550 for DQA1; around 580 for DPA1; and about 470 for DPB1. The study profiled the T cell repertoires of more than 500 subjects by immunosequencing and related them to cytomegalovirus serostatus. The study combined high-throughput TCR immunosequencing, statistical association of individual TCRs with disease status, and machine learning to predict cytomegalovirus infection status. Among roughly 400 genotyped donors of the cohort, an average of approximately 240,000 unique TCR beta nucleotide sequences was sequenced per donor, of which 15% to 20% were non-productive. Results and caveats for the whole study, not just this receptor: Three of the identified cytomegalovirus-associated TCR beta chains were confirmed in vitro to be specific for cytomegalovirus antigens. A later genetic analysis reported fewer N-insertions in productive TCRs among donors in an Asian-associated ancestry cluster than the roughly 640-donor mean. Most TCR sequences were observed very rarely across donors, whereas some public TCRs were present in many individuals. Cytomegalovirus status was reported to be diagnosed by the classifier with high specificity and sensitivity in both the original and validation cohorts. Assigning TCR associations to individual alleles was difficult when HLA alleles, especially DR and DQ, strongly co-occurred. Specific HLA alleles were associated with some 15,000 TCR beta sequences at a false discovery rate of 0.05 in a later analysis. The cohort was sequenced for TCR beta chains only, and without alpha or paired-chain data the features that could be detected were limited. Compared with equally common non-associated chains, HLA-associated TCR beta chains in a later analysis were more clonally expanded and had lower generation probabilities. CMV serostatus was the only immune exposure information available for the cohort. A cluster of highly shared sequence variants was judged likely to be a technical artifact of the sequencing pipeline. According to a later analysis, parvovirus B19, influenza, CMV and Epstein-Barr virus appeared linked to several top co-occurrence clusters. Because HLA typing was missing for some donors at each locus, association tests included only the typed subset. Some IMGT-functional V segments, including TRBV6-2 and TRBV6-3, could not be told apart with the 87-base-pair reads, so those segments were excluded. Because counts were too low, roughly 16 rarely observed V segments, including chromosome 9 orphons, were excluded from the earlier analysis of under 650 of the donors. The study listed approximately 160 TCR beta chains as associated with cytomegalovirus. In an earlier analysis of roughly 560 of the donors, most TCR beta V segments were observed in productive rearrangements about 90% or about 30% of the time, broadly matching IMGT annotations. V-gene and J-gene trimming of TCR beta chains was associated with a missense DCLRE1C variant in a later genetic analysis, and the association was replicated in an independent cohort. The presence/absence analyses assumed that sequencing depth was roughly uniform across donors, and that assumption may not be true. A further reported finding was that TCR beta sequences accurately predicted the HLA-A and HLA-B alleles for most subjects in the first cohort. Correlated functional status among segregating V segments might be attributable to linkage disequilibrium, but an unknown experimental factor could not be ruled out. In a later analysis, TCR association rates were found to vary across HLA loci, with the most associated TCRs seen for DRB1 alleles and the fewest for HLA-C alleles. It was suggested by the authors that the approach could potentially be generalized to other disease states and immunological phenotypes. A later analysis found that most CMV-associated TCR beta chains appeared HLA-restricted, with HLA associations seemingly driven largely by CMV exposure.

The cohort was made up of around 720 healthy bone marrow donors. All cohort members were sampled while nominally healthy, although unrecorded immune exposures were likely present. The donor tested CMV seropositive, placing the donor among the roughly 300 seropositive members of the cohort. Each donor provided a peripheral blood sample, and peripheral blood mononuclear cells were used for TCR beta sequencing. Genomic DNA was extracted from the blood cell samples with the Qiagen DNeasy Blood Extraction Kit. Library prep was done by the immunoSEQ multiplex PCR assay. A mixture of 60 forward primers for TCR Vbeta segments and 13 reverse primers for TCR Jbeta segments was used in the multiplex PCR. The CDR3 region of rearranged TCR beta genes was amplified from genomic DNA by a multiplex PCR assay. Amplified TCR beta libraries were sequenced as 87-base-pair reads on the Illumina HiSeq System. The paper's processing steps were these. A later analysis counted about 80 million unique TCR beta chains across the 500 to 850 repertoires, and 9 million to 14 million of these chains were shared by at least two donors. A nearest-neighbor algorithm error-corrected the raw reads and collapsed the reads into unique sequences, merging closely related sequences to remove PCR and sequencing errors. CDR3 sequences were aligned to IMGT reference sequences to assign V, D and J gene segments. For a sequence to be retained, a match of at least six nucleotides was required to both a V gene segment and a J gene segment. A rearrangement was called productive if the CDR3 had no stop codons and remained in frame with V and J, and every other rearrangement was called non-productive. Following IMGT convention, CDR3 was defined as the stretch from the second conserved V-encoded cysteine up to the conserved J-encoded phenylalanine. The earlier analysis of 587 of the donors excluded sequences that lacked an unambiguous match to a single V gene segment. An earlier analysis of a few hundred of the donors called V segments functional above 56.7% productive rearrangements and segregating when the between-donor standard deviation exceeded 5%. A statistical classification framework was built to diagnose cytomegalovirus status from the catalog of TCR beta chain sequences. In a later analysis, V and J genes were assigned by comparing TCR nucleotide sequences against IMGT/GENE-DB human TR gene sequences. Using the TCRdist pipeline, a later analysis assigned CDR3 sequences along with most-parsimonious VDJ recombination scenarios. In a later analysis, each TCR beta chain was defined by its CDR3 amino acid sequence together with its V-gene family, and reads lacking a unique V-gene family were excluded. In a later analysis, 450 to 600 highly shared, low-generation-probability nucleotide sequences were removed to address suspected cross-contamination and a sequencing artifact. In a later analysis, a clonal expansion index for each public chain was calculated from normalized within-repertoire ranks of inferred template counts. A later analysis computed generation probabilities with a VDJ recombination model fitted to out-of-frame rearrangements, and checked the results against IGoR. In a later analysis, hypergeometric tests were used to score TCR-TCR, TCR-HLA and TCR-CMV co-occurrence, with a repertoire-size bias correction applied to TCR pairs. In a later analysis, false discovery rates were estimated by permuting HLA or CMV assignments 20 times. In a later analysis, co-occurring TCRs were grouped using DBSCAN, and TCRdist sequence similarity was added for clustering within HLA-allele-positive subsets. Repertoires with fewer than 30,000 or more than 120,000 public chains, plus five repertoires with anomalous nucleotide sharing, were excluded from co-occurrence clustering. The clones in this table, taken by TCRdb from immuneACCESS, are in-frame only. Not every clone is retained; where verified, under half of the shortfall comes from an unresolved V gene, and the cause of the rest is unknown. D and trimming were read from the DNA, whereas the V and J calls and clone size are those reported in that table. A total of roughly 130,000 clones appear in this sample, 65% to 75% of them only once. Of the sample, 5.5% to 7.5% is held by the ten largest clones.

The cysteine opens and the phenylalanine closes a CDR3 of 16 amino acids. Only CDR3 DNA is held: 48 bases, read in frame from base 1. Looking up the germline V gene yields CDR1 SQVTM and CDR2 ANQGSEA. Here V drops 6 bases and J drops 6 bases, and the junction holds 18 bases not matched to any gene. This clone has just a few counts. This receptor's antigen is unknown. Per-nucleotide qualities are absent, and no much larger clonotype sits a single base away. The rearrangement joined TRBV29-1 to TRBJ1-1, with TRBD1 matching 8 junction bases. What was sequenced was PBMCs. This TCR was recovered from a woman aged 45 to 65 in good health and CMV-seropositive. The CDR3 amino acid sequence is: CSVAGTGVSPESEAFF. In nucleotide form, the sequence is TGCAGCGTGGCCGGGACAGGTGTTTCACCTGAATCTGAAGCTTTCTTT. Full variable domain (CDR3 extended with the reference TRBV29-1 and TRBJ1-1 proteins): SAVISQKPSRDICQRGTSLTIQCQVDSQVTMMFWYRQQPGQSLTLIATANQGSEATYESGFVIDKFPISRPNLTFSTLTVSNMSPEDSSIYLCSVAGTGVSPESEAFFGQGTRLTVV.